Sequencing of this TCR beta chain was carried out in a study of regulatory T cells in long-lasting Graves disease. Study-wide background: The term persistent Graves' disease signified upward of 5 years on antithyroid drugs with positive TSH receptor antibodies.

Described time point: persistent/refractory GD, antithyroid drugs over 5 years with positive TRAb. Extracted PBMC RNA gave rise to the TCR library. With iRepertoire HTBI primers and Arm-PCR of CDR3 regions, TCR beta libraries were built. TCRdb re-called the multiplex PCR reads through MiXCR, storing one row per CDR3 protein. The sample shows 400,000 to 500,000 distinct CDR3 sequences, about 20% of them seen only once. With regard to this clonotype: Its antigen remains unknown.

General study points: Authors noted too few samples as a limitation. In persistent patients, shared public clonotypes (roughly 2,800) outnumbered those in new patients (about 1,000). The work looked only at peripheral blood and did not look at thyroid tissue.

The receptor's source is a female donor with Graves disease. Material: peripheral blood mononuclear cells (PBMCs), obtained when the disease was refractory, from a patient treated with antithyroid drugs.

CDR3 DNA sequence: TGCAGTGCTAGAGATCAGGGCAGAGGAAGTAATGAGCAGTTCTTC. Translated: CSARDQGRGSNEQFF. The genes are TRBV20-1 and TRBJ2-1; D is perhaps TRBD1 (5 bases). The germline V gene encodes CDR1 DFQATT and CDR2 SNEGSKA (reference sequence). The CDR3 is 15 amino acids. Trimming took 0 bases from V and 7 from J, leaving 16 bases between them.